Below are 16 T cell receptor beta chains sequenced from a single sample in a study of regulatory T cells in long-lasting Graves disease. Arm-PCR with iRepertoire HTBI primers amplified the CDR3 regions for these TCR beta libraries. MiXCR, run by TCRdb on the multiplex PCR reads, gives a single entry per CDR3 protein. This repertoire shows around 500,000 distinct CDR3 sequences, more than 10% found once; its top ten account for almost 9%. Regarding time point: newly diagnosed GD, antithyroid drugs for less than 3 months. From PBMCs, RNA was extracted and then used to make the TCR library. This sample was shared with a second study, whose subject was T cells in Graves' hyperthyroidism and ophthalmopathy.

The sample here was peripheral blood mononuclear cells (PBMCs), taken at new diagnosis, from a patient treated with antithyroid drugs. Receptors originate from a woman under 40 with Graves disease.

In the case of this clonotype: A read error may explain this, as a much larger clone is one base away. This chain joins TRBV30 and TRBJ2-1, with D perhaps matching TRBD1 (5 bases). CDR1 and CDR2 (germline): GTSNPN, SVGIG (reference sequence). There are 15 residues in the CDR3. The CDR3, as DNA: TGTGCCTGGAGGCGGAGCAGGGAACTCTACGATGAGCAGTTCTTC. It specifies CAWRRSRELYDEQFF.

V gene TRBV7-8 combines with J gene TRBJ1-5; D uncertain. CDR1 is SGHVS and CDR2 is FQNEAQ in the germline V gene. Trimming cost V 2 bases and J 3 bases, with 5 bases left between them. The CDR3 length is 13 residues. In DNA form, the CDR3 reads TGTGCCAGCAGCTTACCAAACAATCAGCCCCAGCATTTT. Translating it yields CASSLPNNQPQHF.

The genes are TRBV11-2 and TRBJ2-7; no clear D. This CDR3 spans 12 amino acids. V was pared by 5 bases and J by 4 bases, with 9 bases between. The V gene's germline CDR1 is SGHAT and CDR2 FQNNGV. The DNA for the CDR3 is TGTGCCAGCAGCCAAGAAAGTTACGAGCAGTACTTC. Protein sequence: CASSQESYEQYF.

As to this clonotype: It is unclear where the CDR3 begins or ends on the DNA, so no DNA is shown, and the CDR3 is as TCRdb lists it. This chain links TRBV7-2 with TRBJ1-2; TRBD1, the table's D call, was not compared with the DNA. Germline CDR1 and CDR2: SGHTA and FQGNSA. The CDR3 comprises 16 residues, both ends counted. CDR3 in amino acids: CASSFRFGGRAYGYTF.

This clonotype was seen ten or more times. J is TRBJ1-5 and V is TRBV20-1, with a weak D call TRBD1 (6 bases). This CDR3 region has 15 residues. V lost 6 bases and J 2 bases, leaving 17 bases between the germline ends. Per germline, CDR1 DFQATT and CDR2 SNEGSKA (reference sequence). CDR3 residues: CSAQAYRGRNQPQHF. DNA for the CDR3: TGCAGTGCCCAGGCATATCGGGGGCGCAATCAGCCCCAGCATTTT.

This clonotype came up many times. This sequence joins TRBV11-1 and TRBJ1-4, with D possibly being TRBD1 (5 bases). The CDR3 is 13 residues long. CDR1 SGHAT and CDR2 FQDESV come from the germline V gene (reference sequence). Trimming pared 5 bases from V and 8 bases from J, leaving 12 bases between. CDR3 loop: CASSPGIREKLFF. CDR3 DNA sequence: TGTGCCAGCAGCCCAGGGATTCGAGAAAAACTGTTTTTT.

J is TRBJ2-7 and V is TRBV4-2; 9 bases line up with TRBD2. CDR3 length: 16 amino acids. Germline V lookup: CDR1 LGHNA, CDR2 YNFKEQ. J lost 3 bases, V lost 0 bases, and 6 bases had no gene match. The CDR3 DNA reads TGTGCCAGCAGCCAAGAGGGGACTAGCAGATACTACGAGCAGTACTTC. Amino acids: CASSQEGTSRYYEQYF.

In this sample, this clonotype turned up a few times. The V call is TRBV28, the J call TRBJ2-7; the D gene is possibly TRBD2 (6 bases). This CDR3 has 14 amino acids. Germline-derived CDR1 and CDR2 are MDHEN and SYDVKM. Deletions cut 6 bases from V and 3 bases from J, with 15 bases between. In DNA form, the CDR3 reads TGTGCCAGCAGGTTCCGGGACTCGGACTACGAGCAGTACTTC. This translates into CASRFRDSDYEQYF.

At least ten counts were recorded for this clonotype. J is TRBJ2-2 and V is TRBV5-1; no reliable D call. The V gene lost 0 bases and the J gene lost 0 bases, with 3 bases spanning the gap. CDR1 SGHRS and CDR2 YFSETQ come from the germline V gene. CDR3 length: 14 residues. The CDR3 bases are TGCGCCAGCAGCTTGGCAACGAACACCGGGGAGCTGTTTTTT. It is translated as CASSLATNTGELFF.

A remark on this clonotype: One end of the junction does not line up with germline, which may come from a read error. V gene TRBV6-1 combines with J gene TRBJ2-1, with a possible D match to TRBD2 (6 bases). Germline CDR1 reads MNHNS; CDR2 reads SASEGT. The CDR3 spans 12 residues. CDR3: CASSDIAGTGLF. The CDR3 DNA follows: TGTGCCAGCAGTGACATAGCCGGGACTGGGCTCTTC.

This chain uses TRBV7-9 with TRBJ2-6; D gene uncertain. The CDR3 sequence is 11 residues long. Germline values: CDR1 SEHNR, CDR2 FQNEAQ (reference sequence). V lost 10 bases and J 7 bases, leaving 8 bases between the germline ends. The CDR3 region has the DNA TGTGCCACCGATAGAGCCAACGTCCTGACTTTC. Translation: CATDRANVLTF.

In this sample, this clonotype turned up a few times. The chain recombines TRBV28 with TRBJ1-1; no clear D. The germline V gene has CDR1 MDHEN and CDR2 SYDVKM. V lost 5 bases and J 0 bases, leaving 13 bases between the germline ends. The CDR3 runs to 15 residues. CDR3 in amino acids: CASSTIGQLNTEAFF. The CDR3 bases are TGTGCCAGCAGTACAATCGGGCAGTTGAACACTGAAGCTTTCTTT. The entire variable domain, with the rest obtained from reference TRBV28 and TRBJ1-1, is as follows: DVKVTQSSRYLVKRTGEKVFLECVQDMDHENMFWYRQDPGLGLRLIYFSYDVKMKEKGDIPEGYSVSREKKERFSLILESASTNQTSMYLCASSTIGQLNTEAFFGQGTRLTVV.

This clonotype was seen a handful of times. This chain connects TRBV5-1 to TRBJ2-7; D may correspond to TRBD1 or TRBD2 (5 bases each). The germline CDR1 and CDR2 sequences are SGHRS and YFSETQ. The germline V and J ends were trimmed by 0 bases and 3 bases, with 16 bases remaining between them. CDR3 size: 16 residues. The CDR3 spells CASSLAYGTRNYEQYF. CDR3 DNA sequence: TGCGCCAGCAGCTTGGCCTACGGGACCAGAAACTACGAGCAGTACTTC.

The table lists this clonotype with many counts. Here the CDR3 reads CASSGQGNRVNQPQHF. CDR3 sequence (DNA): TGTGCCAGCTCCGGACAGGGGAATCGTGTTAATCAGCCCCAGCATTTT. The chain has TRBV12-3 or TRBV12-4 and TRBJ1-5; 9 bases map to TRBD1. The CDR3 is made up of 16 amino acids. The V gene end was trimmed by 8 bases and the J gene end by 4 bases; junction bases not matched to a gene: 12.

The V gene is TRBV12-3 or TRBV12-4, the J gene TRBJ2-7; D call uncertain. The CDR3 extends over 18 amino acids. V lost 2 bases and J 0 bases, leaving 20 bases between the germline ends. The DNA of the CDR3 is TGTGCCAGCAGTTTATTCCCCTCCTTAGTCTCGAGCTCCTACGAGCAGTACTTC. This codes for CASSLFPSLVSSSYEQYF.

This clonotype was recorded many times. The J gene is TRBJ1-2, the V gene TRBV2, with D uncertain. The CDR3 loop spans 12 amino acids. Trimming shortened V by 5 bases and J by 3 bases, and 7 bases separated the two germline ends. The germline V gene has CDR1 SNHLY and CDR2 FYNNEI. CDR3 coding DNA: TGTGCCAGCAGTAACCGGGACTATGGCTACACCTTC. Translated, it gives CASSNRDYGYTF.